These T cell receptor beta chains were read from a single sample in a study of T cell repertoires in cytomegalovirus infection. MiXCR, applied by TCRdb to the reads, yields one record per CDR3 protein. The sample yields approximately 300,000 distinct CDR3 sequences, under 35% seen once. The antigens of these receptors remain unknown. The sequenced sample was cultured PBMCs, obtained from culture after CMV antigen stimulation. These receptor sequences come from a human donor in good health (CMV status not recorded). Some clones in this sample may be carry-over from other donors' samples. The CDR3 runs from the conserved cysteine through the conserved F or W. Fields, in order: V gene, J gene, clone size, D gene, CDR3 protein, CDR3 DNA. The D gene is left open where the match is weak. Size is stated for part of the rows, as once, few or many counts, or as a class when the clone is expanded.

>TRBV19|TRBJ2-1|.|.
CASSIVLGYRAYNEQFF
TGTGCCAGTAGTATAGTACTGGGATATAGAGCTTACAATGAGCAGTTCTTC
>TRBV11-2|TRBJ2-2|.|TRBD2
CASSFPRGGMDTGELFF
TGTGCCAGCAGCTTCCCGAGGGGAGGGATGGACACCGGGGAGCTGTTTTTT
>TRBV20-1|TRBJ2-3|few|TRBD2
CSARGGTTPTDTQYF
TGCAGTGCTAGGGGGGGGACTACTCCCACAGATACGCAGTATTTT
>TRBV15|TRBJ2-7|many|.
CATSREGGLAYEQYF
TGTGCCACCAGCAGAGAAGGAGGGCTCGCCTACGAGCAGTACTTC
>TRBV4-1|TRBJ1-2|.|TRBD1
CASSQDRDSYGYTF
TGCGCCAGCAGCCAAGATAGGGACAGCTATGGCTACACCTTC
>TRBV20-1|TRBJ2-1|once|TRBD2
CSARLPGLAGNNEQFF
TGCAGTGCTAGACTCCCGGGACTAGCGGGAAACAATGAGCAGTTCTTC
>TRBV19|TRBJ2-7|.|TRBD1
CASSIVGTGAYEQYF
TGTGCCAGTAGTATCGTCGGGACAGGGGCCTACGAGCAGTACTTC
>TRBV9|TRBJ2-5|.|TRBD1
CASSDTDRAVETQYF
TGTGCCAGCAGCGACACGGACAGGGCTGTAGAGACCCAGTACTTC
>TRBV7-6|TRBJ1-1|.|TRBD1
CASSLVGGQDAEAFF
TGTGCCAGCAGCTTGGTGGGGGGACAGGACGCTGAAGCTTTCTTT
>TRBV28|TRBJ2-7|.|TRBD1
CASTKSPGQHYEQYF
TGTGCCAGCACTAAAAGCCCGGGACAGCACTACGAGCAGTACTTC
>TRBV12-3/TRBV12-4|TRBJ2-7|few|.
CASSLPGTGPESYEQYF
TGTGCCAGCAGTTTACCTGGGACGGGTCCGGAGTCCTACGAGCAGTACTTC
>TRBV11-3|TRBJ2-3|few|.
CASSGPRPDTQYF
TGTGCCAGCAGCGGCCCCCGCCCAGATACGCAGTATTTT
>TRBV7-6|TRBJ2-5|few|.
CASSSPPGFQETQYF
TGTGCCAGCAGCTCGCCCCCAGGGTTCCAAGAGACCCAGTACTTC
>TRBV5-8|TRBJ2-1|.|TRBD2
CASSFGLAVNSYNEQFF
TGTGCCAGCAGCTTCGGACTAGCGGTTAACTCCTACAATGAGCAGTTCTTC
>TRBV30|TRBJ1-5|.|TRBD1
CAWSVGQGGGQPQHF
TGTGCCTGGAGTGTGGGACAGGGGGGCGGTCAGCCCCAGCATTTT
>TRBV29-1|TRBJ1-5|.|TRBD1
CSVRTGGTGNQPQHF
TGCAGCGTCCGGACAGGGGGCACCGGTAATCAGCCCCAGCATTTT
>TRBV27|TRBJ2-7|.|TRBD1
CASRAGTDFSEQYF
TGTGCCAGCAGGGCCGGGACAGACTTCTCCGAGCAGTACTTC
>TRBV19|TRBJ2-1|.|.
CASSIGARDEQFF
TGTGCCAGTAGTATCGGGGCCCGGGATGAGCAGTTCTTC
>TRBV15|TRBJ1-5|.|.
CATSSFRGNQPQHF
TGTGCCACCAGCAGCTTCCGGGGAAATCAGCCCCAGCATTTT
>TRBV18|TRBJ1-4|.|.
CASSRSQATNEKLFF
TGTGCCAGCTCACGGAGCCAAGCAACTAATGAAAAACTGTTTTTT
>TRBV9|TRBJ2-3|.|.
CASNVGEGTDTQYF
TGTGCCAGCAACGTGGGGGAGGGCACAGATACGCAGTATTTT
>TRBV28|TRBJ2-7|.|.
CASSPTSTGLGYEQYF
TGTGCCAGCAGTCCTACTTCGACGGGATTAGGGTACGAGCAGTACTTC
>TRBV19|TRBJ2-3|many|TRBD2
CASSISFLAGASTDTQYF
TGTGCCAGTAGTATATCGTTCCTAGCGGGAGCTAGCACAGATACGCAGTATTTT
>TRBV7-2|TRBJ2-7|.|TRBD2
CASSTLAGSSYEQYF
TGTGCCAGCAGCACCCTAGCGGGTAGCTCCTACGAGCAGTACTTC
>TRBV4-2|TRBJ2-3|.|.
CASSRDYLSSTDTQYF
TGTGCCAGCAGCCGAGACTACTTATCTAGCACAGATACGCAGTATTTT
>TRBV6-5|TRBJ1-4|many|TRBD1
CASSYSSDRVEKLFF
TGTGCCAGCAGTTACTCGAGTGACAGGGTTGAAAAACTGTTTTTT
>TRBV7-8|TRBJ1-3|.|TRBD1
CASSLTRGGGNTIYF
TGTGCCAGCAGCTTAACCAGGGGGGGAGGAAACACCATATATTTT
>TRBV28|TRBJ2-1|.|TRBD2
CASSYPGLAGAGNEQFF
TGTGCCAGCAGTTATCCGGGACTAGCGGGAGCGGGCAATGAGCAGTTCTTC
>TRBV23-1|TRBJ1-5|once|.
CARKARGAVNQPQHF
TGCGCCAGGAAAGCTAGAGGGGCGGTGAATCAGCCCCAGCATTTT
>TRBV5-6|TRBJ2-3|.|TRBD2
CASSLLLAGVGDTQYF
TGTGCCAGCAGCTTATTACTAGCGGGGGTTGGAGATACGCAGTATTTT
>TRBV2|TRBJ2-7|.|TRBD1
CASNRDRVYEQYF
TGTGCCAGCAACCGGGACAGGGTCTACGAGCAGTACTTC
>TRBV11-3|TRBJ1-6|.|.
CASSLDLGTPLHF
TGTGCCAGCAGCTTAGATCTGGGGACACCCCTCCACTTT
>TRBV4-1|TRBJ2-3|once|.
CASSQDRQEQYF
TGCGCCAGCAGCCAAGATCGACAGGAGCAGTATTTT
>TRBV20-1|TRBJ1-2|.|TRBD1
CSAGQGIGYGYTF
TGCAGTGCGGGACAGGGCATAGGGTATGGCTACACCTTC
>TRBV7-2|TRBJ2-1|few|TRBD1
CASSSARGQSGEQFF
TGTGCCAGCAGCTCGGCCCGGGGACAGTCCGGGGAGCAGTTCTTC
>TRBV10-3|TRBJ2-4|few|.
CAISESDLQPKNIQYF
TGTGCCATCAGTGAGTCGGATCTTCAGCCCAAAAACATTCAGTACTTC
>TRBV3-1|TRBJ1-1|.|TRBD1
CASSQGQGPTEAFF
TGTGCCAGCAGCCAAGGACAGGGCCCCACTGAAGCTTTCTTT
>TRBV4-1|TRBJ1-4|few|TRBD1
CASSQGRGHEKLFF
TGCGCCAGCAGCCAGGGGAGGGGGCATGAAAAACTGTTTTTT